This T cell receptor beta chain is from a study of blood T cell repertoires in COVID-19. The overall study: PBMCs, B-cell-depleted T cells, or T cells were the source of the cDNA or gDNA that made up the material.

Enrolled during active infection, Seattle patients were then followed longitudinally. Authors' methods: Scientists estimated how many nucleated cells there were by amplifying reference gene primers. Sequenced by immunoSEQ multiplex PCR; TCRdb stores in-frame clones only, minus some. From that table come the V and J calls and clone size; the DNA was used to work out D and trimming. Here the sample spans more than 150,000 clones, about 95% being singletons. V shed 3 bases and J shed 7 bases, with 7 bases lying between them. Germline lookup yields CDR1 SGDLS and CDR2 YYNGEE. The CDR3 length is 11 residues.

The chain is built from TRBV9 and TRBJ2-5; D gene unclear. The TCR comes from a man aged 25-45 years with COVID-19, enrolled during active disease. Sequencing was carried out using peripheral blood. This CDR3 reads CASSDPGTQYF. CDR3 nucleotide sequence: TGTGCCAGCAGCGACCCGGGGACCCAGTACTTC.